The 5 T cell receptor beta chains reported below all come from one sample, sequenced in a study of blood T cell repertoires in COVID-19. Here immunoSEQ multiplex PCR was the method, and the copy in TCRdb shows in-frame clones only, minus some. The data contain 200,000 to 250,000 clones, 80% to 85% of them singletons. Sequencing was carried out using peripheral blood. The receptors come from a woman in her fifties or sixties with acute or convalescent COVID-19.

The CDR3 reads CASSGRGQGAQSSTDTQYF. The CDR3 nucleotides read TGTGCCAGCAGCGGCCGGGGACAGGGAGCACAGTCGAGCACAGATACGCAGTATTTT. J is TRBJ2-3 and V is TRBV6-2 or TRBV6-3; 9 bases are shared with TRBD1. With 6 bases clipped from V and 0 bases from J, the junction kept 16 bases outside the gene matches. The length of the CDR3 is 19 residues. Germline CDR1 is MNHEY and CDR2 is SVGEGT.

This clone came up once. The chain carries TRBV9 and TRBJ1-2, with D hard to call. The CDR3 runs to 13 residues. Germline values: CDR1 SGDLS, CDR2 YYNGEE. V lost 3 bases, J lost 4 bases, and 10 bases lay in between. CDR3 nucleotides: TGTGCCAGCAGCGCGAGGGTGGGCTATGGCTACACCTTC. It yields the protein CASSARVGYGYTF. Full variable domain (remainder filled in from reference TRBV9 and TRBJ1-2): DSGVTQTPKHLITATGQRVTLRCSPRSGDLSVYWYQQSLDQGLQFLIQYYNGEERAKGNILERFSAQQFPDLHSELNLSSLELGDSALYFCASSARVGYGYTFGSGTRLTVV.

The V and J genes are TRBV6-1 and TRBJ2-7, with D perhaps matching TRBD1 (5 bases). Trimming took off 1 base at V and 3 bases at J, with 7 bases between the two ends. Germline V lookup: CDR1 MNHNS, CDR2 SASEGT. The CDR3 consists of 13 residues. Written as DNA, the CDR3 is TGTGCCAGCAGTGAAGACAGGAGCTACGAGCAGTACTTC. Translating gives CASSEDRSYEQYF.

The V gene is TRBV6-5, the J gene TRBJ2-7; 8 bases map to TRBD2. This CDR3 has 15 amino acids. Germline V gene data show CDR1 as MNHEY and CDR2 as SVGAGI. The V and J ends lost 2 bases and 1 base, in that order; junction bases with no gene match: 4. The CDR3 region is CASSYGVAGSYEQYF. CDR3 bases: TGTGCCAGCAGTTACGGGGTAGCGGGGTCCTACGAGCAGTACTTC.

This rearrangement joins TRBV11-2 to TRBJ2-7; 9 nucleotides match TRBD2. CDR1 SGHAT and CDR2 FQNNGV come from the germline V gene. The CDR3 is made up of 15 amino acids. After removal of 5 bases from V and 2 bases from J, the junction contained 7 bases not matched to a gene. CDR3 DNA sequence: TGTGCCAGCAGCCCCTCTAGCGGGGTCACCTACGAGCAGTACTTC. The encoded protein is CASSPSSGVTYEQYF.